Below, 17 T cell receptor beta chains from the same sample are listed, as sequenced in a study of T cell responses to AZD1222 COVID-19 vaccine. Libraries were prepared by immunoSEQ multiplex PCR; TCRdb keeps only in-frame clonotypes and omits some of them. The sample has approximately 72,000 clones; roughly nine tenths are singletons. The sequences come from peripheral blood, collected 28 days after the second AZD1222 dose. These receptor sequences come from an adult who received the AZD1222 COVID-19 vaccine.

The J gene is TRBJ1-5, the V gene TRBV27; 9 bases line up with TRBD1. The CDR3 covers 17 residues. Germline loops: CDR1 MNHEY, CDR2 SMNVEV (reference sequence). The V gene end was trimmed by 6 bases and the J gene end by 0 bases; junction bases not matched to a gene: 9. Here the CDR3 reads CASSGGTGRYSNQPQHF. In DNA form, the CDR3 reads TGTGCCAGCAGCGGAGGGACAGGGAGATATAGCAATCAGCCCCAGCATTTT.

This clone was seen a handful of times. The CDR3 DNA reads TGTGCCAGCAGTTACGCGGACAGGGGGCCTGGACGGGGCTACACCTTC. It is translated as CASSYADRGPGRGYTF. V is TRBV6-5 and J is TRBJ1-2; 11 bases map to TRBD1. Trimming took 2 bases from V and 8 from J; bases not matched to a gene: 10. CDR1 and CDR2 from the germline V gene are MNHEY and SVGAGI. The CDR3 loop spans 16 amino acids.

This chain uses TRBV5-5 with TRBJ1-1, with D perhaps TRBD1 (5 bases). Per the germline V gene, CDR1 is SGHKS and CDR2 is YYEKEE (reference sequence). The V end lost 5 bases, the J end lost 2 bases, and 10 bases lay between the germline ends. CDR3 length: 13 amino acids. CDR3 loop: CASRMTDNTEAFF. The CDR3, as DNA: TGTGCCAGCAGGATGACAGACAACACTGAAGCTTTCTTT.

The chain recombines TRBV6-1 with TRBJ2-5, with TRBD2 matching 8 bases. The CDR3 loop spans 15 amino acids. CDR1 and CDR2 from the germline V gene are MNHNS and SASEGT. Trimming cost V 1 base and J 5 bases; bases outside gene matches: 6. Written as DNA, the CDR3 is TGTGCCAGCAGTGAAGGTGGTAGCGGGAAGGAGACCCAGTACTTC. This encodes CASSEGGSGKETQYF.

J is TRBJ1-2 and V is TRBV6-5; D possibly corresponds to TRBD1 (6 bases). This CDR3 has 11 amino acids. Germline V gives CDR1 MNHEY, CDR2 SVGAGI. Deletions cut 8 bases from V and 7 bases from J, with 11 bases between. The CDR3 reads CASLGGAGYTF. The DNA for the CDR3 is TGTGCCAGCTTAGGGGGTGCTGGCTACACCTTC.

Here the CDR3 reads CASSLAGGPGEQYF. The DNA for the CDR3 is TGTGCCAGTAGTTTAGCGGGAGGGCCGGGAGAGCAGTACTTC. The genes are TRBV7-2 and TRBJ2-7; 11 bases line up with TRBD2. This CDR3 is built from 14 residues. CDR1 SGHTA and CDR2 FQGNSA come from the germline V gene. V lost 9 bases, J lost 7 bases, and 11 bases stayed unmatched.

This clone was recorded only once. This rearrangement joins TRBV7-9 to TRBJ2-3; D is unresolved. The CDR3 runs 14 residues. Germline V CDR1 and CDR2: SEHNR, FQNEAQ (reference sequence). Between the trimmed V and J ends, which lost 5 bases and 0 bases, there was a span of 9 bases. CDR3 nucleotides: TGTGCCAGCAGCATCAGTACTAGCACAGATACGCAGTATTTT. Translating gives CASSISTSTDTQYF.

Comment on this clone: In the same sample, other DNA sequences code for this CDR3. This CDR3 reads CASSLTSGSYEQYF. CDR3 DNA: TGTGCCAGCAGCTTGACTAGCGGGTCCTACGAGCAGTACTTC. This chain connects TRBV5-5 to TRBJ2-7; 9 nucleotides agree with TRBD2. V lost 1 base, J lost 1 base, and 0 bases stayed unmatched. The CDR3 loop spans 14 amino acids. The V gene's germline CDR1 is SGHKS and CDR2 YYEKEE (reference sequence). Together with reference TRBV5-5 and TRBJ2-7, the CDR3 gives the full variable domain: DAGVTQSPTHLIKTRGQQVTLRCSPISGHKSVSWYQQVLGQGPQFIFQYYEKEERGRGNFPDRFSARQFPNYSSELNVNALLLGDSALYLCASSLTSGSYEQYFGPGTRLTVT.

This sequence joins TRBV11-3 and TRBJ2-1; 11 nucleotides align to TRBD2. J gave up 0 bases and V 5 bases, and 12 bases lay outside the gene matches. The CDR3 runs 19 residues. Germline V gene data show CDR1 as SGHNT and CDR2 as YENEEA. CDR3 coding DNA: TGTGCCAGCAGCGTCCCGGGACTAGCGGTTTCGAGCTCCTACAATGAGCAGTTCTTC. Its protein is CASSVPGLAVSSSYNEQFF.

The chain couples TRBV27 to TRBJ1-2, with D maybe TRBD1 (6 bases). Trimming removed 5 bases at V and 2 bases at J, with 12 bases between. The germline V gene encodes CDR1 MNHEY and CDR2 SMNVEV (reference sequence). This CDR3 is 14 amino acids long. The CDR3 DNA reads as TGTGCCAGCAGTACCTTAACAGGGAACTATGGCTACACCTTC. Translating gives CASSTLTGNYGYTF.

The chain combines TRBV10-3 with TRBJ1-3; tentative D call: TRBD1 (6 bases). The CDR3 runs to 16 residues. The germline CDR1 and CDR2 sequences are ENHRY and SYGVKD. Trimming left V 0 bases short and J 2 bases short, with 11 bases between. The CDR3 spells CAISESESGAGNTIYF. CDR3 in DNA: TGTGCCATCAGTGAGTCCGAGTCAGGGGCTGGAAACACCATATATTTT.

The V call is TRBV11-3, the J call TRBJ1-1; TRBD1 might be the D (5 bases). V was shortened by 7 bases and J by 4 bases, with 16 bases between the two germline ends. The germline V gene encodes CDR1 SGHNT and CDR2 YENEEA. The CDR3 length is 14 residues. CDR3 coding DNA: TGTGCCAGCACCCCGGCCGGGGGGATCACTGAAGCTTTCTTT. This gives the protein CASTPAGGITEAFF.

The gene calls are TRBV4-1 and TRBJ2-7; D may match TRBD1 or TRBD2 (5 bases each). V lost 3 bases to trimming and J lost 3 bases, with 15 bases between them. CDR1 is MGHRA and CDR2 is YSYEKL in the germline V gene. This CDR3 is built from 15 residues. This CDR3 reads CASSQPGTANYEQYF. In nucleotides, the CDR3 is TGCGCCAGCAGCCAGCCCGGGACGGCTAACTACGAGCAGTACTTC.

The genes are TRBV7-2 and TRBJ2-7, with 7 bases that match TRBD2. Germline loops: CDR1 SGHTA, CDR2 FQGNSA. The V and J ends lost 2 bases and 2 bases, in that order; junction bases with no gene match: 6. The CDR3 loop spans 15 amino acids. The CDR3 here is CASSLTTSATYEQYF. CDR3 sequence (DNA): TGTGCCAGCAGCTTAACTACTAGCGCGACCTACGAGCAGTACTTC.

This sequence joins TRBV18 and TRBJ2-2, with a possible D match to TRBD1 (6 bases). V lost 6 bases and J lost 6, with 23 bases in between. Germline loops: CDR1 KGHSH, CDR2 LQKENI. The CDR3 runs to 17 residues. The CDR3 loop reads CASSLQQGTIQAGELFF. The CDR3 coding sequence is TGTGCCAGCTCCTTACAACAGGGAACGATCCAGGCCGGGGAGCTGTTTTTT.

The chain combines TRBV27 with TRBJ1-5; the D is unclear. CDR1 is MNHEY and CDR2 is SMNVEV in the germline V gene (reference sequence). V lost 0 bases and J 4 bases, leaving 1 base between the germline ends. This CDR3 has 12 residues. Here the CDR3 reads CASSLSNQPQHF. The CDR3, as DNA: TGTGCCAGCAGTTTATCGAATCAGCCCCAGCATTTT.

The rearrangement links TRBV7-6 to TRBJ1-1; D ambiguous. CDR1 is SGHVS and CDR2 is FNYEAQ in the germline V gene. CDR3 length equals 14 residues. The germline V and J ends were trimmed by 5 bases and 1 base, with 11 bases remaining between them. The DNA for the CDR3 is TGTGCCAGCAGCCCCGTTATTACGAACACTGAAGCTTTCTTT. Protein: CASSPVITNTEAFF.